What follows are 25 T cell receptor beta chains derived from one specimen sequenced in a study of shared clonotypes between healthy human individuals. Selected positively for CCR7 and CD45RO-negative, naive CD8 cells excluded terminally differentiated effector memory CD45RA+ cells. Clones were sequenced by immunoSEQ multiplex PCR, and TCRdb holds only the in-frame ones, with some missing. This table holds roughly 890,000 clones, about 91% found once. The sequenced material came from naive CD8+ T cells sorted from blood. Receptor source: a man aged 30-40 years in good health.

The chain has TRBV10-2 and TRBJ2-7; no definite D call. The CDR3 has 15 amino acids. CDR1 WSHSY and CDR2 SAAADI come from the germline V gene. V shed 0 bases and J shed 0 bases, with 9 bases lying between them. The chain's CDR3 is CASSESVASSYEQYF. DNA of the CDR3: TGCGCCAGCAGTGAGTCGGTAGCCAGCTCCTACGAGCAGTACTTC.

The gene calls are TRBV5-5 and TRBJ2-6; tentative D call: TRBD1 (6 bases). This CDR3 is built from 19 residues. The germline CDR1 and CDR2 sequences are SGHKS and YYEKEE (reference sequence). Trimming removed 4 bases at V and 0 bases at J, with 20 bases between. The CDR3 here is CASSTQGQASRSGANVLTF. CDR3 nucleotides: TGTGCCAGCAGCACTCAGGGGCAGGCTAGCCGCTCTGGGGCCAACGTCCTGACTTTC.

The gene calls are TRBV10-3 and TRBJ2-1, with 9 nucleotides matching TRBD2. The CDR3 covers 15 residues. With 8 bases clipped from V and 4 bases from J, the junction kept 9 bases outside the gene matches. Per the germline V gene, CDR1 is ENHRY and CDR2 is SYGVKD. CDR3 loop: CAIQNGSGRYNEQFF. The CDR3 DNA follows: TGTGCCATCCAAAACGGTAGCGGGAGATACAATGAGCAGTTCTTC.

The chain employs TRBV6-4 and TRBJ2-1; TRBD2 matches 8 bases. The CDR3 is 16 residues long. CDR1 MRHNA and CDR2 SNTAGT come from the germline V gene. Losses at the gene ends were 3 bases for V and 8 bases for J; bases not matched to a gene: 12. The CDR3 sequence is CASSDSGTSIQDEQFF. The CDR3 bases are TGTGCCAGCAGTGATTCCGGGACTAGTATCCAAGATGAGCAGTTCTTC.

This sequence joins TRBV7-6 and TRBJ2-5, with 8 bases identical to TRBD2. From germline, CDR1 is SGHVS and CDR2 FNYEAQ. This CDR3 has 17 residues. Unmatched junction bases numbered 15, after V lost 4 bases and J lost 5 bases. CDR3 loop: CASSSSFGSGMGETQYF. DNA for the CDR3: TGTGCCAGCAGCTCCTCTTTTGGTAGCGGGATGGGGGAGACCCAGTACTTC.

The chain carries TRBV7-7 and TRBJ1-1; D gene uncertain. Germline V gene lookup returns CDR1 SSHAT and CDR2 FNYEAQ (reference sequence). CDR3 length equals 13 residues. The ends were cut back, 5 bases at V and 1 base at J, with 8 bases in the middle. CDR3: CASSPSWNTEAFF. The DNA of the CDR3 is TGTGCCAGCAGCCCGAGTTGGAACACTGAAGCTTTCTTT. The variable domain in full, with the rest retrieved from reference TRBV7-7 and TRBJ1-1, is GAGVSQSPRYKVTKRGQDVTLRCDPISSHATLYWYQQALGQGPEFLTYFNYEAQPDKSGLPSDRFSAERPEGSISTLTIQRTEQRDSAMYRCASSPSWNTEAFFGQGTRLTVV.

In this sample, this clone turned up once. This chain joins TRBV7-9 and TRBJ2-1; a weak D match, TRBD1 (5 bases). This CDR3 contains 14 residues. Looked up from germline, CDR1 is SEHNR and CDR2 is FQNEAQ (reference sequence). V lost 0 bases to trimming and J lost 7 bases, with 10 bases between them. CDR3 residues: CASSLAAPGNEQFF. The CDR3 DNA is TGTGCCAGCAGCTTAGCAGCCCCAGGGAATGAGCAGTTCTTC.

J is TRBJ1-5 and V is TRBV29-1, with 8 positions matching TRBD1. This CDR3 is built from 15 residues. Germline V gene sequence: CDR1 SQVTM, CDR2 ANQGSEA. The ends lost 0 bases at V and 7 bases at J; junction bases unmatched: 8. In DNA, the CDR3 is TGCAGCGTTGAAGATCAGGGGGCGCCGGGCCAGCCCCAGCATTTT. Translation gives CSVEDQGAPGQPQHF.

The chain links TRBV4-1 to TRBJ1-1, with TRBD1 as a possible D gene (6 bases). In germline, CDR1 is MGHRA, CDR2 YSYEKL. The CDR3 runs 13 residues. Trimming stripped 1 base from V and 8 bases from J, with 11 bases between. The DNA of the CDR3 is TGCGCCAGCAGCCAAGGTTACACAGGGGAAGCTTTCTTT. Translating it yields CASSQGYTGEAFF.

The rearrangement joins TRBV6-4 to TRBJ1-5; 7 nucleotides align to TRBD1. The CDR3 contains 20 residues. Trimming removed 2 bases from V and 0 bases from J; junction bases left unmatched: 16. Germline values: CDR1 MRHNA, CDR2 SNTAGT. The CDR3 spells CASSDGRVWDRIYSNQPQHF. CDR3 in DNA: TGTGCCAGCAGTGACGGTCGGGTATGGGACAGAATATATAGCAATCAGCCCCAGCATTTT.

V is TRBV7-8 and J is TRBJ2-1; TRBD2 matches 8 bases. Germline CDR1 and CDR2: SGHVS and FQNEAQ. J gave up 4 bases and V 1 base, and 6 bases lay outside the gene matches. This CDR3 has 16 residues. In DNA, the CDR3 is TGTGCCAGCAGCTTAGAGACGGGAGGGGGGTACAATGAGCAGTTCTTC. Translation gives CASSLETGGGYNEQFF.

Remarks on this clone: Distinct nucleotide sequences in the sample also encode this CDR3. The chain joins TRBV6-5 to TRBJ1-5; D is undetermined. The CDR3 runs to 13 residues. Germline loops: CDR1 MNHEY, CDR2 SVGAGI. Trimming shortened V by 0 bases and J by 6 bases, and 6 bases separated the two germline ends. This CDR3 is CASSYSSGQPQHF. CDR3 coding DNA: TGTGCCAGCAGTTACTCTTCGGGTCAGCCCCAGCATTTT.

The rearrangement links TRBV29-1 to TRBJ1-1; unclear D gene. The CDR3 consists of 10 residues. Per germline, CDR1 SQVTM and CDR2 ANQGSEA. V was clipped by 1 base and J by 6 bases, with 3 bases between them. This chain's CDR3 is CSVEGAEAFF. CDR3 DNA sequence: TGCAGCGTTGAAGGGGCTGAAGCTTTCTTT.

The V call is TRBV29-1, the J call TRBJ2-7, with D maybe TRBD1 (5 bases). This CDR3 region has 13 residues. The ends were cut back, 4 bases at V and 4 bases at J, with 14 bases in the middle. The V gene's germline CDR1 is SQVTM and CDR2 ANQGSEA. CDR3 residues: CSVAHSQGYEQYF. CDR3 nucleotides: TGCAGCGTTGCCCATTCGCAGGGTTACGAGCAGTACTTC.

The genes are TRBV7-9 and TRBJ2-7, with 7 bases identical to TRBD2. V gave up 5 bases and J gave up 0 bases; unmatched junction bases: 10. The CDR3 runs 16 residues. CDR1 and CDR2 from the germline V gene are SEHNR and FQNEAQ (reference sequence). The CDR3 DNA is TGTGCCAGCAGCCCGCGCGGTGGCGGGAGCTCCTACGAGCAGTACTTC. Protein: CASSPRGGGSSYEQYF.

This rearrangement joins TRBV6-4 to TRBJ2-5; D perhaps matches TRBD1 (5 bases). CDR1 MRHNA and CDR2 SNTAGT come from the germline V gene. The CDR3 is 14 residues long. The V end lost 0 bases, the J end lost 5 bases, and 10 bases lay between the germline ends. The CDR3 is CASSDSAGSETQYF. CDR3 coding DNA: TGTGCCAGCAGTGACTCGGCAGGGTCGGAGACCCAGTACTTC.

This rearrangement joins TRBV27 to TRBJ2-1; 13 bases match TRBD2. The ends lost 6 bases at V and 9 bases at J; junction bases unmatched: 8. The germline gives CDR1 MNHEY, CDR2 SMNVEV (reference sequence). This CDR3 has 15 residues. The CDR3 bases are TGTGCCAGCAGCTTTGGACTAGCGGGAGTCGGTGAGCAGTTCTTC. Its translation: CASSFGLAGVGEQFF.

The chain is built from TRBV25-1 and TRBJ1-2; TRBD1 matches at 7 bases. The germline V gene encodes CDR1 MGHDK and CDR2 SYGVNS. The CDR3 is 14 amino acids. The ends lost 1 base at V and 6 bases at J; junction bases unmatched: 5. DNA for the CDR3: TGTGCCAGCAGTGAATGGGGGGGACAGAATGGCTACACCTTC. Residues: CASSEWGGQNGYTF.

The chain couples TRBV30 to TRBJ2-7; 9 bases fit TRBD2. Germline values: CDR1 GTSNPN, CDR2 SVGIG (reference sequence). J gave up 6 bases and V 4 bases, and 7 bases lay outside the gene matches. This CDR3 region has 13 residues. The CDR3 region is CAWTWGLAAEQYF. As DNA, the CDR3 is TGTGCCTGGACTTGGGGACTAGCAGCCGAGCAGTACTTC.

The chain links TRBV5-1 to TRBJ2-7; TRBD1 might be the D (6 bases). The germline V and J ends were trimmed by 3 bases and 0 bases, with 10 bases remaining between them. Germline lookup yields CDR1 SGHRS and CDR2 YFSETQ. This CDR3 region has 14 residues. CDR3 DNA sequence: TGCGCCAGCAGCTCCGGGACAACCTCCTACGAGCAGTACTTC. It yields the protein CASSSGTTSYEQYF. Full variable domain (rest looked up from reference TRBV5-1 and TRBJ2-7): KAGVTQTPRYLIKTRGQQVTLSCSPISGHRSVSWYQQTPGQGLQFLFEYFSETQRNKGNFPGRFSGRQFSNSRSEMNVSTLELGDSALYLCASSSGTTSYEQYFGPGTRLTVT.

The rearrangement joins TRBV27 to TRBJ2-5; D perhaps matches TRBD1 (5 bases). The CDR3 has 14 amino acids. V lost 6 bases and J 3 bases, leaving 14 bases between the germline ends. The germline V gene has CDR1 MNHEY and CDR2 SMNVEV (reference sequence). CDR3 protein: CASSLTGPEETQYF. The CDR3 nucleotides are TGTGCCAGCAGCCTAACAGGTCCTGAAGAGACCCAGTACTTC.

This chain links TRBV6-1 with TRBJ2-7, with D hard to call. Germline CDR1 MNHNS, CDR2 SASEGT. Trimming shortened V by 2 bases and J by 5 bases, and 10 bases separated the two germline ends. This CDR3 region has 13 residues. In DNA form, the CDR3 reads TGTGCCAGCAGTGAACAGCACTGGCACGAGCAGTACTTC. This codes for CASSEQHWHEQYF.

This clone was seen once. The V gene is TRBV27, the J gene TRBJ2-3; D might be TRBD1 (5 bases). The CDR3 runs to 16 residues. Germline V CDR1 and CDR2: MNHEY, SMNVEV (reference sequence). V lost 1 base and J lost 0, with 11 bases in between. The CDR3 protein is CASSLYRTQSTDTQYF. The DNA of the CDR3 is TGTGCCAGCAGTTTATACAGGACCCAGAGCACAGATACGCAGTATTTT.

The chain has TRBV27 and TRBJ1-5; perhaps TRBD1 as D (6 bases). There are 15 residues in the CDR3. Trimming left V 4 bases short and J 0 bases short, with 10 bases between. Germline loops: CDR1 MNHEY, CDR2 SMNVEV (reference sequence). The CDR3 nucleotides read TGTGCCAGCAGTTCCGGGACAAATAGCAATCAGCCCCAGCATTTT. Translated, it gives CASSSGTNSNQPQHF.

This sequence joins TRBV12-1 and TRBJ1-1. TRBV12-1 is listed as a pseudogene. The CDR3 sequence is 14 residues long. CDR3 coding DNA: TGTGCCATCTTTAACGGTCGGATGAACACTGAAGCTTTCTTT. Translation: CAIFNGRMNTEAFF.